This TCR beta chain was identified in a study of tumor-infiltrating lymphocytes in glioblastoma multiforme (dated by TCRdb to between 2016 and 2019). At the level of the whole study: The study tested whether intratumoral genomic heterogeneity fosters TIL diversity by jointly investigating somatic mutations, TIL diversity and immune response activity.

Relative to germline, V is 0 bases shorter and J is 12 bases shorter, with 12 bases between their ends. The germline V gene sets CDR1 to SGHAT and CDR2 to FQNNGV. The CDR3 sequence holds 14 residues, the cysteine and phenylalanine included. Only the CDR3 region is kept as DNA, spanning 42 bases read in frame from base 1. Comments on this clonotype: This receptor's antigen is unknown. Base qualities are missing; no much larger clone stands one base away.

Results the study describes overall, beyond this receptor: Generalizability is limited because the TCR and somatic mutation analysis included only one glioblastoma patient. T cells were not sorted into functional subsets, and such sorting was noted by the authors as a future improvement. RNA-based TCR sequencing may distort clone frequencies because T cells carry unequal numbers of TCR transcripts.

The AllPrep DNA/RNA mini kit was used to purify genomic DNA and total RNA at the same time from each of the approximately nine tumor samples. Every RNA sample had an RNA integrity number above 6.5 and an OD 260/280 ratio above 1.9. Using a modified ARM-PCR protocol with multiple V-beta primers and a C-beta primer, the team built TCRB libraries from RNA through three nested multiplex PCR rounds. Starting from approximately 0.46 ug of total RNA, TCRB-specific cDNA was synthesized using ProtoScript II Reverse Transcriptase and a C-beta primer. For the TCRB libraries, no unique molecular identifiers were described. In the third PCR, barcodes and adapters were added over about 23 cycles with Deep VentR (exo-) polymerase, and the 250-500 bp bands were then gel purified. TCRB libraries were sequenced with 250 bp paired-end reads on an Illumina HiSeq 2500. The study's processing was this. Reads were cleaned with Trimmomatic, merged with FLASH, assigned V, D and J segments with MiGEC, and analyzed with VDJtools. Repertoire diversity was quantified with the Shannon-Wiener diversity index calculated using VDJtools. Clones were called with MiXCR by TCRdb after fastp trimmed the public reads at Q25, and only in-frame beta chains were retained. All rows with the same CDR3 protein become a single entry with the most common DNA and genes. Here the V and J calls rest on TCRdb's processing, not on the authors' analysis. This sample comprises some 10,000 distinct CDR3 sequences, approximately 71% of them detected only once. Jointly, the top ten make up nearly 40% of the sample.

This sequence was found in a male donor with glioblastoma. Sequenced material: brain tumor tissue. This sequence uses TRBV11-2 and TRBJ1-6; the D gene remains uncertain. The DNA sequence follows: TGTGCCAGCAGCTTAGATCTTCAGGTACAACCCCTCCACTTT. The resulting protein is CASSLDLQVQPLHF.